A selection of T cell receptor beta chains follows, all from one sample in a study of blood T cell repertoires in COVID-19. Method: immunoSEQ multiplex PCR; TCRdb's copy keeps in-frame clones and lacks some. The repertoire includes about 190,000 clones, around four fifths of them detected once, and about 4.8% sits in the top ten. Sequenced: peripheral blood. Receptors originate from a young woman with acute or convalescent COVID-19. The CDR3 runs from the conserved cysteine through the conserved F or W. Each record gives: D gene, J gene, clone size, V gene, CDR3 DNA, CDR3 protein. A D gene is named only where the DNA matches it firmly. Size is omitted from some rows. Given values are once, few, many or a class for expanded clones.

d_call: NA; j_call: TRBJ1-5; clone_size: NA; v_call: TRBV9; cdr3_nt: TGTGCCAGCAGTGTTGACAGTTATAGCAATCAGCCCCAGCATTTT; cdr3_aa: CASSVDSYSNQPQHF
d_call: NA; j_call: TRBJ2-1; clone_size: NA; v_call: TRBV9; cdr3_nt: TGTGCCAGCAGCGGGGCACAATGGAATGAGCAGTTCTTC; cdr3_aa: CASSGAQWNEQFF
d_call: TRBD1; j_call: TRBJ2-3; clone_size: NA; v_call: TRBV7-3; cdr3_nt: TGTGCCAGCAGCTTAAGGGACAGGACAACGGGTGGTACGCAGTATTTT; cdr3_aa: CASSLRDRTTGGTQYF
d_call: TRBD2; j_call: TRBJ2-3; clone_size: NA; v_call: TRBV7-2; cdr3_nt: TGTGCCAGCAGCTTAGCGCAAGCGGGACGAGCTAGCACAGATACGCAGTATTTT; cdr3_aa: CASSLAQAGRASTDTQYF
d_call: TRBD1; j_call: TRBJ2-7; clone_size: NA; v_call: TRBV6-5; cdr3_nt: TGTGCCAGCAGGAAAAGGGACAGGGGCAGAGGCGAGCAGTACTTC; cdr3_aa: CASRKRDRGRGEQYF
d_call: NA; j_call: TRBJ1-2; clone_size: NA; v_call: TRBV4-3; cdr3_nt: TGCGCCAGCAGCCAAGTCCTAGGACAGACTGATGGCTACACCTTC; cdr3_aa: CASSQVLGQTDGYTF
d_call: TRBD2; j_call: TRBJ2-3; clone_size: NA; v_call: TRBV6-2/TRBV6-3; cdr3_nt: TGTGCCAGCAGTTACCCTACCGGGACTAGCGGGACGGGCACAGATACGCAGTATTTT; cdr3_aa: CASSYPTGTSGTGTDTQYF
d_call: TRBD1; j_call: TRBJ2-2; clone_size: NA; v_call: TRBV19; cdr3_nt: TGTGCCAGTAGTCCTTACCGAGGGACAGGGAAGAACACCGGGGAGCTGTTTTTT; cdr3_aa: CASSPYRGTGKNTGELFF
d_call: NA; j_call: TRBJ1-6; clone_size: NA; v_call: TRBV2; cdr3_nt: TGTGCCAGCAGTGGTCAGGATTCACCCCTCCACTTT; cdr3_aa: CASSGQDSPLHF
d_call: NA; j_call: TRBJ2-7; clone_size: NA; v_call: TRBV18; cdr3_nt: TGTGCCAGCTCACCTAAGACAGATTCCTACGAGCAGTACTTC; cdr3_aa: CASSPKTDSYEQYF
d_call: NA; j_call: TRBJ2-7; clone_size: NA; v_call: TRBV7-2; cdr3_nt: TGTGCCAGCAGCTTAGCGTCTAGGAGGATGGGAGAGCAGTACTTC; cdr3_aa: CASSLASRRMGEQYF
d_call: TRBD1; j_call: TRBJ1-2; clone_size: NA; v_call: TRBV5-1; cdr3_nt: TGCGCCAGCAGCTTGGGTCAACAGGGGGCGTCTGGCTACACCTTC; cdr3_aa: CASSLGQQGASGYTF
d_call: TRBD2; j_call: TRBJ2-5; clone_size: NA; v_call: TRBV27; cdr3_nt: TGTGCCAGCAGTTTTAGCGGGGGCCCTCAAGAGACCCAGTACTTC; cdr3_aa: CASSFSGGPQETQYF
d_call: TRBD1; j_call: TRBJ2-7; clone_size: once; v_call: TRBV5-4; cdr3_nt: TGTGCCAGCAGCTTGGGTGGACAGGGTGGCTACGAGCAGTACTTC; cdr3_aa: CASSLGGQGGYEQYF
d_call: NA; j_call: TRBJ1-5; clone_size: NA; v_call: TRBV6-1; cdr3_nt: TGTGCCAGCAGTGAAACGCCGAGAAATCAGCCCCAGCATTTT; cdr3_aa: CASSETPRNQPQHF
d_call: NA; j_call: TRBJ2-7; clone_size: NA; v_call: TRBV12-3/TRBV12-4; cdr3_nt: TGTGCCAGCAGTTCGGGAGTGTACGAGCAGTACTTC; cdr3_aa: CASSSGVYEQYF
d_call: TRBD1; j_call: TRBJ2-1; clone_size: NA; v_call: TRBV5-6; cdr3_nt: TGTGCCAGCAGCGAACCGGGACAGAGCTCCTACAATGAGCAGTTCTTC; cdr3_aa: CASSEPGQSSYNEQFF
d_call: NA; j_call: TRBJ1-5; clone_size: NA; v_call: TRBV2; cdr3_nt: TGTGCCAGCAGTGGGGCAGGGGCGCTGGGACAGCCCCAGCATTTT; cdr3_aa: CASSGAGALGQPQHF
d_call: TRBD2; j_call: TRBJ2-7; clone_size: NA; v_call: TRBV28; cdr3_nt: TGTGCCAGCAGCGGGGGGATCTCCTACGAGCAGTACTTC; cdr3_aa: CASSGGISYEQYF
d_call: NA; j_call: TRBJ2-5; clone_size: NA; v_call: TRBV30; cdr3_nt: TGTGCCTGGACCAAAGAGGAGACCCAGTACTTC; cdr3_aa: CAWTKEETQYF
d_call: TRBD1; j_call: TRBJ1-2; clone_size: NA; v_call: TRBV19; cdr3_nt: TGTGCCAGTAGTCCCGGGACAGGAGCGAACTATGGCTACACCTTC; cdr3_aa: CASSPGTGANYGYTF
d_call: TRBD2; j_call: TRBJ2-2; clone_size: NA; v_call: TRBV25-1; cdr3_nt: TGTGCCAGCAGTGTAAAGCGGGGCGGGGAGCTGTTTTTT; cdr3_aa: CASSVKRGGELFF
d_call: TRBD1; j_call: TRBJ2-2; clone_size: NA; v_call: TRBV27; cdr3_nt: TGTGCCAGCAGAAAGGGACAGGGGGCGAACACCGGGGAGCTGTTTTTT; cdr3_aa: CASRKGQGANTGELFF
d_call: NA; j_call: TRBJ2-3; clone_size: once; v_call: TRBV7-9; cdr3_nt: TGTGCCAGCAGCTTAGATGTTAGCGGAAACACAGATACGCAGTATTTT; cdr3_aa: CASSLDVSGNTDTQYF
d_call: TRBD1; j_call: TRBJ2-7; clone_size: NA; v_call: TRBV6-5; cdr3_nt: TGTGCCAGCAGTCCCAGGACAGGGGTCTCCTACGAGCAGTACTTC; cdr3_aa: CASSPRTGVSYEQYF
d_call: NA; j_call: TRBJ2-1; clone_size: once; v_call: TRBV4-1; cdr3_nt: TGCGCCAGCAGCCAAGAGGGCCTGGCTAGCCGGTACAATGAGCAGTTCTTC; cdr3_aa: CASSQEGLASRYNEQFF
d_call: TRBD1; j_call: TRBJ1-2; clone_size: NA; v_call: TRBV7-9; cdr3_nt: TGTGCCAGCAGCTTGGGACAGATCTATGGCTACACCTTC; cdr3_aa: CASSLGQIYGYTF
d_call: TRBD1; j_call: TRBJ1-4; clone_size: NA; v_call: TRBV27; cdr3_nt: TGTGCCACCGGACAGGTCCCGGAAAAACTGTTTTTT; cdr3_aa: CATGQVPEKLFF
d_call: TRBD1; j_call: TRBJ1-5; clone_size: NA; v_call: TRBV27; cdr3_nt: TGTGCCAGCAGGGACAGGGCAAATCAGCCCCAGCATTTT; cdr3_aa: CASRDRANQPQHF
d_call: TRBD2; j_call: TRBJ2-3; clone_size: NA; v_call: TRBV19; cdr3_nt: TGTGCCAGTAGTACTAGCGGGAGGGCCGCGAGCACAGATACGCAGTATTTT; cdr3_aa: CASSTSGRAASTDTQYF
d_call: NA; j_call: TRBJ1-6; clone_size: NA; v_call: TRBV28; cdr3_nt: TGTGCCAGCAGTAGTGACAGCCATTCACCCCTCCACTTT; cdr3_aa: CASSSDSHSPLHF
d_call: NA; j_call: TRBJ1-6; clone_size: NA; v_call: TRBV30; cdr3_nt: TGTGCCTGGACTTGGGGAGATAATTCACCCCTCCACTTT; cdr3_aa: CAWTWGDNSPLHF
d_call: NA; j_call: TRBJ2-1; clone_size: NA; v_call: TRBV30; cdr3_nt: TGTGCCTGGAGTGTAAGAGGCAATGAGCAGTTCTTC; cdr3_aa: CAWSVRGNEQFF
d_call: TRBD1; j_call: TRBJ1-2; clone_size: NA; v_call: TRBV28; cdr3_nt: TGTGCCAGCAGACAGGGGTGGGAGGGCTACACCTTC; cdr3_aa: CASRQGWEGYTF
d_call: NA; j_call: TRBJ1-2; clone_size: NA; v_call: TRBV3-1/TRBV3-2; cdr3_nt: TGTGCCAGCAGCCAAGGTCAGGGATATGGCTACACCTTC; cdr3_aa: CASSQGQGYGYTF